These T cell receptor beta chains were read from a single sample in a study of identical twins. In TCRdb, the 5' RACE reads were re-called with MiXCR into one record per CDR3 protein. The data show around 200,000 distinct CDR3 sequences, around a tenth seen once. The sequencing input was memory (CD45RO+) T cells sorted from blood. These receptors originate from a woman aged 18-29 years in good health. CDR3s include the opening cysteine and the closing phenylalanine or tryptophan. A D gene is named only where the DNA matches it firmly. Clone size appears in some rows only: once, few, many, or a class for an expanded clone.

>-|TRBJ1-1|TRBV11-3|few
TGTGCCAGCAGCTCGATTTCCCGGGCTGGGGATACTGAAGCTTTCTTT
CASSSISRAGDTEAFF
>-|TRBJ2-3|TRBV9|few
TGTGCCAGCAGCGTAAGTCTGGGGGGCTCTGGTACGCAGTATTTT
CASSVSLGGSGTQYF
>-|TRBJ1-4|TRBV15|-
TGTGCCACCAGCAGTTTGACTTCGAGGGGAAAACTGTTTTTT
CATSSLTSRGKLFF
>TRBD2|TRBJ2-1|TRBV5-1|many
TGCGCCAGCAGCTTGGGACTAGCGGGGTCCAATGAGCAGTTCTTC
CASSLGLAGSNEQFF
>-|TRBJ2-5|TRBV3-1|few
TGTGCCAGCAGCCAAGATCAGTGGGAGACCCAGTACTTC
CASSQDQWETQYF
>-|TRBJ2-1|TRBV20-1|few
TGCAGTGTCCCTACCCCCTCCTACAATGAGCAGTTCTTC
CSVPTPSYNEQFF
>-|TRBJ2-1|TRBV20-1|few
TGCAGTGCTCCGGGACTCCACAATGAGCAGTTCTTC
CSAPGLHNEQFF
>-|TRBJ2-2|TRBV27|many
TGTGCCAGCAGTTTATACTCGGGCACCGGGGAGCTGTTTTTT
CASSLYSGTGELFF
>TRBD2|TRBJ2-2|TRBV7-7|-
TGTGCCAGCAGCCAGTTACGGGGGGACGCCGGGGAGCTGTTTTTT
CASSQLRGDAGELFF
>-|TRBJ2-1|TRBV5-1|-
TGCGCCAGCAGCTTAAATGCATACAATGAGCAGTTCTTC
CASSLNAYNEQFF
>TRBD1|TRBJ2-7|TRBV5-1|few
TGCGCCAGCAGCATTAACTTTGACAGGGACGAGCAGTACTTC
CASSINFDRDEQYF
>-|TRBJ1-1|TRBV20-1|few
TGCAGTGTTAAGGAGGCGTCTAACACTGAAGCTTTCTTT
CSVKEASNTEAFF
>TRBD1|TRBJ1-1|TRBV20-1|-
TGCAGTGCTGATCGGACAGGCCGAGGCACTGAAGCTTTCTTT
CSADRTGRGTEAFF
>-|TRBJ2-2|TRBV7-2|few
TGTGCCAGCAGCTTAGACGGCGCGAACACCGGGGAGCTGTTTTTT
CASSLDGANTGELFF
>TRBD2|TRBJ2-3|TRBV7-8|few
TGTGCCAGCAGCTATCGCGGGGGGGCGACAGATACGCAGTATTTT
CASSYRGGATDTQYF
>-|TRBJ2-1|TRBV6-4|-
TGTGCCAGCAGTGGCGAGCGGGAGCAGTTCTTC
CASSGEREQFF
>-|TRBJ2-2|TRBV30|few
TGTGCCTGGAGCAAAATCTGGGGGAACACCGGGGAGCTGTTTTTT
CAWSKIWGNTGELFF
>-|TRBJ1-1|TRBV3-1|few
TGTGCCAGCAGCCACCGGGGTAACACTGAAGCTTTCTTT
CASSHRGNTEAFF
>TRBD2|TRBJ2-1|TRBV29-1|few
TGCAGCGTTGATCCGGGAGGGGTGGTTGAGCAGTTCTTC
CSVDPGGVVEQFF
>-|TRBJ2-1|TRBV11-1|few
TGTGCCAGCAGATCCGTTGGATCCTACAATGAGCAGTTCTTC
CASRSVGSYNEQFF
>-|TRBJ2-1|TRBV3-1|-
TGTGCCAGCAGCCAGGGGGGCCCTTGGGGAGAGTGGGTGTACAATGAGCAGTTCTTC
CASSQGGPWGEWVYNEQFF
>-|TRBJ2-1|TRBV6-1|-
TGTGCCAGCAGTCGAGCGGGCTCCTACAATGAGCAGTTCTTC
CASSRAGSYNEQFF
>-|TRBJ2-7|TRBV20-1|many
TGCAGTGCTACCCCCTACGCGGGGGAGCAGTACTTC
CSATPYAGEQYF
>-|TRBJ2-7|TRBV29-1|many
TGCAGCGTTGAAGGCCGGGGATTTGAGCAGTACTTC
CSVEGRGFEQYF
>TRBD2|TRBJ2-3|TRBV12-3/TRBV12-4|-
TGTGCCAGCAGTTCTAGCGGGAGGGACCCAGATACGCAGTATTTT
CASSSSGRDPDTQYF
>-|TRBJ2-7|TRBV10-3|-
TGTGCCAGTTCCCGACACCGGGACCCGAATAGGATCGAGCAGTACTTC
CASSRHRDPNRIEQYF
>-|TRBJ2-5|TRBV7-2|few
TGTGCCAGCAGCTCGCGACAGACCCAAGAGACCCAGTACTTC
CASSSRQTQETQYF
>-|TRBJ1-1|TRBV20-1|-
TGCAGTGCTAGAGATTGGCGGGATACTGAAGCTTTCTTT
CSARDWRDTEAFF
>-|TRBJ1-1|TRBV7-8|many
TGTGCCAGCAGTCTCAGCCCTGGGAACACTGAAGCTTTCTTT
CASSLSPGNTEAFF
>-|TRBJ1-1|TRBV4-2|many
TGTGCCAGCAGCCAACTCGGATTTGGAGCTTTCTTT
CASSQLGFGAFF
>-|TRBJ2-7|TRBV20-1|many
TGCAGTGCTAGAGATCCCTCGAGCGGAGACTCCTACGAGCAGTACTTC
CSARDPSSGDSYEQYF
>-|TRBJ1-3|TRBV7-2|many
TGTGCCAGCAGCATCACCGGGACATCGAGCGGAAACACCATATATTTT
CASSITGTSSGNTIYF
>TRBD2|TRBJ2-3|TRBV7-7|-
TGTGCTAGCAGCTTAGGGAGGACTAGCGGGGGGCCCACAGATACGCAGTATTTT
CASSLGRTSGGPTDTQYF
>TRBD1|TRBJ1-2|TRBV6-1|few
TGTGCCAGCAGCCAAGGACAGGGCGGCGGCTACACCTTC
CASSQGQGGGYTF
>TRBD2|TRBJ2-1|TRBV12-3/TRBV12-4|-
TGTGCCAGCAGTACTAGCGGGCCGGCAGATGAGCAGTTCTTC
CASSTSGPADEQFF
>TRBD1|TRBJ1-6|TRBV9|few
TGTGCCAGCAGCGCCTGGACAGGTGGAAATTCACCCCTCCACTTT
CASSAWTGGNSPLHF
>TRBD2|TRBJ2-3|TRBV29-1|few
TGCAGCGTCACCTCCGGGACTACCCACACAGATACGCAGTATTTT
CSVTSGTTHTDTQYF
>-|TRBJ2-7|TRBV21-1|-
TGTGCCAGCAGCACCGAGAAGCACAGGGAAGGCTACGAGCAGTACTTC
CASSTEKHREGYEQYF
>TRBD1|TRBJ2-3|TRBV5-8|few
TGTGCCAGCAGCAGGGGGCCCAACAGAGACACAGATACGCAGTATTTT
CASSRGPNRDTDTQYF
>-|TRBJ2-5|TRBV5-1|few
TGCGCCAGCAGCCCCTGGGGCGGAGAAGAGACCCAGTACTTC
CASSPWGGEETQYF
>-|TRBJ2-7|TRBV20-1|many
TGCAGTGCTAGGGAAGTTGAGAACGAGCAGTACTTC
CSAREVENEQYF